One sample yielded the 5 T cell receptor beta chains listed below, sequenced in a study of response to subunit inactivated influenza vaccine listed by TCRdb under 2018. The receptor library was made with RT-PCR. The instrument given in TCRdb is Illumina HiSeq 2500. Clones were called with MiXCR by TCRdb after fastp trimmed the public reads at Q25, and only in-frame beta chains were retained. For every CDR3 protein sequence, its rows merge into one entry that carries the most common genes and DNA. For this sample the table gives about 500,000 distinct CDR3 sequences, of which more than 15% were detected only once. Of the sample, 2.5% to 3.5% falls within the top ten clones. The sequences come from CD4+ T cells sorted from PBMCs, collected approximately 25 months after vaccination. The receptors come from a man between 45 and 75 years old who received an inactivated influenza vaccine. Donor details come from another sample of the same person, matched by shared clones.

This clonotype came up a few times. Here the CDR3 DNA reads TGTGCCAGCGGAACTGAGCAGTTCTTC. This codes for CASGTEQFF. The chain couples TRBV2 to TRBJ2-1, with D unclear. The ends were cut back, 8 bases at V and 9 bases at J, with 5 bases in the middle. Germline V gene lookup returns CDR1 SNHLY and CDR2 FYNNEI. This CDR3 contains 9 residues.

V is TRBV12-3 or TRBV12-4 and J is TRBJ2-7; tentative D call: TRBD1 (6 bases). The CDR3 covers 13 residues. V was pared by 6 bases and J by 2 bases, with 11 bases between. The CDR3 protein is CASRPQGTYEQYF. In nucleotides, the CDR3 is TGTGCCAGCAGGCCACAGGGTACCTACGAGCAGTACTTC.

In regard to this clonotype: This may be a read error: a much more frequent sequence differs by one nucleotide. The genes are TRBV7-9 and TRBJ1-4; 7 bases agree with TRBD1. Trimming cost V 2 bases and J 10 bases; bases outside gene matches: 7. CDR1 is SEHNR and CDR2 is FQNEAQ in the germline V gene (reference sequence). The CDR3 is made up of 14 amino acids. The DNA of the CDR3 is TGTGCCAGCAGCTTAAGGCAGGGGGGCGGAAAACTGTTTTTT. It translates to CASSLRQGGGKLFF. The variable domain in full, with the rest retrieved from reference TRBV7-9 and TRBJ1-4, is DTGVSQNPRHKITKRGQNVTFRCDPISEHNRLYWYRQTLGQGPEFLTYFQNEAQLEKSRLLSDRFSAERPKGSFSTLEIQRTEQGDSAMYLCASSLRQGGGKLFFGSGTQLSVL.

The CDR3 DNA is TGCGCCAGCAGCTCCCTTTTTGGGTCAGGGGAATACACAGATACGCAGTATTTT. Translation gives CASSSLFGSGEYTDTQYF. The chain employs TRBV5-1 and TRBJ2-3; D may be TRBD1 (6 bases). Deletions cut 3 bases from V and 2 bases from J, with 22 bases between. Germline V gene sequence: CDR1 SGHRS, CDR2 YFSETQ. This CDR3 region has 18 residues.

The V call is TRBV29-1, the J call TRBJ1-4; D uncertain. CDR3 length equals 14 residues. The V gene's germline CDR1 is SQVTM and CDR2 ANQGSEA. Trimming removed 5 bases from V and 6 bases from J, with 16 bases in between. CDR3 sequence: CSVTNVGWDEKLFF. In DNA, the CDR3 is TGCAGCGTTACTAATGTTGGCTGGGATGAAAAACTGTTTTTT.